This T cell receptor (beta chain) was sequenced in a study of beta chain features in type 1 diabetes. What was sequenced were expressed TCRB transcripts, since all of the isolated RNA had been reverse transcribed. Produced via immunoSEQ multiplex PCR; TCRdb's table is partial and in-frame only. The table includes about 150,000 clones, 10% detected once. The table lists this clone with a few counts. Its matching antigen is unknown. Germline assignment: CDR1 SGHTA and CDR2 FQGNSA. The CDR3 runs to 16 residues. V dropped 5 bases and J dropped 2; count of bases not matched to a gene: 6. Purity above 95% was achieved in all sorted populations. Regarding the study as a whole: TCRB CDR3s were moderately but significantly shorter in Type 1 diabetes patients in all four CD4+ subsets. VDJ junctions in type 1 diabetes patients carried more deletions and fewer insertions. Researchers reported that naive, central memory and Treg TCRB repertoires appeared more similar in patients than in healthy donors.

J is TRBJ2-1 and V is TRBV7-2; TRBD2 matches at 10 bases. The TCR comes from a man aged 25-45 years with type 1 diabetes. Sequences were obtained from central memory CD4+ T cells from blood. The chain's CDR3 is CASSTPSGSPYNEQFF. The CDR3 DNA sequence: TGTGCCAGCAGCACCCCTAGCGGGAGTCCCTACAATGAGCAGTTCTTC.